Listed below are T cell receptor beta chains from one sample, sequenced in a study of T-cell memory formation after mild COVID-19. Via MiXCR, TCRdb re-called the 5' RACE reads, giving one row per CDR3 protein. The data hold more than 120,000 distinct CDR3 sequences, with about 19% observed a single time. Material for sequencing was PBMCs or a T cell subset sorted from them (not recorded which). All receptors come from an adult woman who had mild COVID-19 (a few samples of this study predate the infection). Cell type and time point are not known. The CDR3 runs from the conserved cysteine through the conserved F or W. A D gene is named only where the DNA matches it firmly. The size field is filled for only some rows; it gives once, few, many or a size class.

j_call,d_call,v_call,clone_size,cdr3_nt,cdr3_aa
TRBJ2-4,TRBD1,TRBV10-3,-,TGTGCCATCAGTGAGGCGGACAGGGTCCCCTCCATAGCCAAAAACATTCAGTACTTC,CAISEADRVPSIAKNIQYF
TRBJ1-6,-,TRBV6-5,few,TGTGCCAGCAGCCACCTGGGTAATTCACCCCTCCACTTT,CASSHLGNSPLHF
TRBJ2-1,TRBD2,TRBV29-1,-,TGCAGCGTTGTGGCCGGGACTAGCGCCAATGAGCAGTTCTTC,CSVVAGTSANEQFF
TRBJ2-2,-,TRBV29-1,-,TGCAGCGTCGAGGGACAAGCGAACACCGGGGAGCTGTTTTTT,CSVEGQANTGELFF
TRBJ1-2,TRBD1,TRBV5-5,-,TGTGCCAGCAGCGAAAGGCAGGGGGCCCCGGGCTACACCTTC,CASSERQGAPGYTF
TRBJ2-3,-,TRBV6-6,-,TGTGCCAGCAGTTACTCGATACTCGGGGTCGCAGGAGATACGCAGTATTTT,CASSYSILGVAGDTQYF
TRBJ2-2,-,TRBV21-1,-,TGTGCCAGCAGCCAGGACAGGGGACGCACCGGGGAGCTGTTTTTT,CASSQDRGRTGELFF
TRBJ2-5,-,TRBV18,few,TGTGCCAGCTCACCAGAATCGGGAGAAGAGACCCAGTACTTC,CASSPESGEETQYF
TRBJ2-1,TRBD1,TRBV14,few,TGTGCCAGCAGCATTACGACAGGGATGAATGAGCAGTTCTTC,CASSITTGMNEQFF
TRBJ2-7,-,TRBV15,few,TGTGCCACCAGCAGAGCGGACACCTACGAGCAGTACTTC,CATSRADTYEQYF
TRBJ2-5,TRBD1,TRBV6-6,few,TGTGCCAGCAGAGCTTCCCTGGGACAGGGAAAAGAGACCCAGTACTTC,CASRASLGQGKETQYF
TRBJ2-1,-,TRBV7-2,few,TGTGCCAGCAGCTACGTATCCGTAGGTGAGCAGTTCTTC,CASSYVSVGEQFF
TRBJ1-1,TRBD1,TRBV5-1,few,TGCGCCAGCAGCTGGGACGGACAGGATGGCACTGAAGCTTTCTTT,CASSWDGQDGTEAFF
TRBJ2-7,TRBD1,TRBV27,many,TGTGCCAGCAGTTTAGGACAGGGGATTACCTACGAGCAGTACTTC,CASSLGQGITYEQYF
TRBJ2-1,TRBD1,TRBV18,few,TGTGCCAGCTCACCACCCGGGACAGGGACCTACAATGAGCAGTTCTTC,CASSPPGTGTYNEQFF
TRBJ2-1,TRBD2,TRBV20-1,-,TGCAGTGCTAGAGATGTTAGCGGGGGTGATGAGCAGTTCTTC,CSARDVSGGDEQFF
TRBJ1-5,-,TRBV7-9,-,TGTGCCAGCAGCCCTTCGAACCCAGACAATCAGCCCCAGCATTTT,CASSPSNPDNQPQHF
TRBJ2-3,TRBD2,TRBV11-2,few,TGTGCCAGCGCCGGGGGGACTAGCGGGGGGGCCACAGATACGCAGTATTTT,CASAGGTSGGATDTQYF
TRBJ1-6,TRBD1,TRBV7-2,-,TGTGCCAGCAGCTTAGGGACAGGGGCTACGGCTTCACCCCTCCACTTT,CASSLGTGATASPLHF
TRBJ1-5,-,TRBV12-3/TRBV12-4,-,TGTGCCAGCAGTCCTGACAGGTATAGCAATCAGCCCCAGCATTTT,CASSPDRYSNQPQHF
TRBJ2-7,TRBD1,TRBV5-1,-,TGCGCCAGCAGATCTCCGGGACAGGGGCCCTACGAGCAGTACTTC,CASRSPGQGPYEQYF
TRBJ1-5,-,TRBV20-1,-,TGCAGTGCCGGACAGAGCAATCAGCCCCAGCATTTT,CSAGQSNQPQHF
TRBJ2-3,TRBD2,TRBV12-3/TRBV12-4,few,TGTGCCAGCAGTTTCGGTTTGGGGGCGGGGGGCCTGCGCACAGATACGCAGTATTTT,CASSFGLGAGGLRTDTQYF
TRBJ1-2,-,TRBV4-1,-,TGCGCCAGCAGCCAACCTCGCGCGGCGGGAGCGGGCTATGGCTACACCTTC,CASSQPRAAGAGYGYTF
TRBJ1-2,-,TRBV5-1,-,TGCGCCAGCAGCCGGGGGCAGGGTGGCTACACCTTC,CASSRGQGGYTF
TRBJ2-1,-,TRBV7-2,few,TGTGCCAGCAGCCAACAGGGTACCCGTGTCGGCGATGAGCAGTTCTTC,CASSQQGTRVGDEQFF
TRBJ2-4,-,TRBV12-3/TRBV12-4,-,TGTGCCAGCAGTGGGATTCAGGGCAAAAACATTCAGTACTTC,CASSGIQGKNIQYF
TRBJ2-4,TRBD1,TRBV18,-,TGTGCCAGCTCACAGAACCCAGGGGGAGTCGGAAAAAACATTCAGTACTTC,CASSQNPGGVGKNIQYF
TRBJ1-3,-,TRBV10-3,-,TGTGCCATCAGTGGACAGAGCTCTGGAAACACCATATATTTT,CAISGQSSGNTIYF
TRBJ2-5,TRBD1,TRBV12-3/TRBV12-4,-,TGTGCCAGCAGTCCTTGGACAGGGGGGGAAGAGACCCAGTACTTC,CASSPWTGGEETQYF
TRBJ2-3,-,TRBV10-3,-,TGTGCCATCAGGACTAGCCAGGGGGCCAGCACAGATACGCAGTATTTT,CAIRTSQGASTDTQYF
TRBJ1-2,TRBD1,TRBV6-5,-,TGTGCCAGCAGTTACTCAGGGACAGGGGGCGGCTACACCTTC,CASSYSGTGGGYTF
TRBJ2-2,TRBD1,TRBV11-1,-,TGTGCCAGCAGCTTGGACAGGGTCATCGGGGAGCTGTTTTTT,CASSLDRVIGELFF
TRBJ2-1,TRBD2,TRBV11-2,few,TGTGCCAGCAGCTTACCCCAAGGGCGGGGGGTCCCTCGGAGTATCTATGAGCAGTTCTTC,CASSLPQGRGVPRSIYEQFF
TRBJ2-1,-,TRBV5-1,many,TGCGCCAGCAGCTTGGAGGGACCCTACAATGAGCAGTTCTTC,CASSLEGPYNEQFF
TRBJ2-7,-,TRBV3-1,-,TGTGCCAGCAGCCAAGGATCTAGGGGGTACTTC,CASSQGSRGYF
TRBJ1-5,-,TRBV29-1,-,TGCAGCGTTTCTTGGGGGGACAATCAGCCCCAGCATTTT,CSVSWGDNQPQHF
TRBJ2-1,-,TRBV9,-,TGTGCCAGCAGCGTGTCCAGGGGTGAGCAGTTCTTC,CASSVSRGEQFF
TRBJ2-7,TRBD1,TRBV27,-,TGTGCCAGCAGGGCGGGACAGGGGATCTACGAGCAGTACTTC,CASRAGQGIYEQYF
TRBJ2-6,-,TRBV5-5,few,TGTGCCAGCAGCTTGGCCGCGAGATCTGGGGCCAACGTCCTGACTTTC,CASSLAARSGANVLTF
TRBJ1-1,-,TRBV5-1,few,TGCGCCAGCAGCTTTGAGGGTAAGGAAGCTTTCTTT,CASSFEGKEAFF
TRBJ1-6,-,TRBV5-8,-,TGTGCCAGCAGCTTGGGTTATTTCTCCTATAATTCACCCCTCCACTTT,CASSLGYFSYNSPLHF
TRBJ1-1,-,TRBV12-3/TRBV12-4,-,TGTGCCAGCAGTTTGAGAAGGACTGAAGCTTTCTTT,CASSLRRTEAFF
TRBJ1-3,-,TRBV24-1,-,TGTGCCACCAGAAAACAGGGCCCTGGAAACACCATATATTTT,CATRKQGPGNTIYF
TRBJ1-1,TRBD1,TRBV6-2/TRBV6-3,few,TGTGCCAGCAGTGACCTTGGGACAGGGGGGACTGAAGCTTTCTTT,CASSDLGTGGTEAFF
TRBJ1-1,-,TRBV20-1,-,TGCAGTGCTAGTTATCCCCCGGGGAACACTGAAGCTTTCTTT,CSASYPPGNTEAFF
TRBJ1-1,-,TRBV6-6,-,TGTGCCAGCAGTTACTTTGGGGGGGAGGGGACTGAAGCTTTCTTT,CASSYFGGEGTEAFF
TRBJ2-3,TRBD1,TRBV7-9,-,TGTGCCAGCAGAAGACAGGGTGGAGGCACAGATACGCAGTATTTT,CASRRQGGGTDTQYF
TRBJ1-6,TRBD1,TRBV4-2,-,TGTGCCAGCAGCCAAGAGGCGGGGACAGGGTTAAATTCACCCCTCCACTTT,CASSQEAGTGLNSPLHF
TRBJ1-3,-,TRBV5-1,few,TGCGCCAGCAGGGGCGAGATCTCTGGAAACACCATATATTTT,CASRGEISGNTIYF
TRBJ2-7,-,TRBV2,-,TGTGCCAGCAGCGTTAGACATACGGCGGAGGAGCAGTACTTC,CASSVRHTAEEQYF
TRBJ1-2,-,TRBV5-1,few,TGCGCCAGCACTCGACGACCCCCAGGCTACACCTTC,CASTRRPPGYTF
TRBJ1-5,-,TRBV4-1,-,TGCGCCAGCAGCCAAGAGTTGCGGGGCAGGAATCAGCCCCAGCATTTT,CASSQELRGRNQPQHF